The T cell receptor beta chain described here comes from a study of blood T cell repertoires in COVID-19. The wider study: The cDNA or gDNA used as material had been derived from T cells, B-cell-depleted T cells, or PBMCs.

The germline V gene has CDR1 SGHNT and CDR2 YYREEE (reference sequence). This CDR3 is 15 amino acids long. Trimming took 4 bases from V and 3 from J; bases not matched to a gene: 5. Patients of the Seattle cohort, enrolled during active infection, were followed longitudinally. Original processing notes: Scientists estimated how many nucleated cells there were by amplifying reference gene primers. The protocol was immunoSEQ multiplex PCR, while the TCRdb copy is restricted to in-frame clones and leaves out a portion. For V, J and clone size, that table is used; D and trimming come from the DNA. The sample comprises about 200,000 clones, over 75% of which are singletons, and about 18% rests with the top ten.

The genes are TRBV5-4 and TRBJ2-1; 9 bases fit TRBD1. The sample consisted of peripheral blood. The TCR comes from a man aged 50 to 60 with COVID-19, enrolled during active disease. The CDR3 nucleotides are TGTGCCAGCAGCCACCGGGACAGGGTCTACAATGAGCAGTTCTTC. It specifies CASSHRDRVYNEQFF.